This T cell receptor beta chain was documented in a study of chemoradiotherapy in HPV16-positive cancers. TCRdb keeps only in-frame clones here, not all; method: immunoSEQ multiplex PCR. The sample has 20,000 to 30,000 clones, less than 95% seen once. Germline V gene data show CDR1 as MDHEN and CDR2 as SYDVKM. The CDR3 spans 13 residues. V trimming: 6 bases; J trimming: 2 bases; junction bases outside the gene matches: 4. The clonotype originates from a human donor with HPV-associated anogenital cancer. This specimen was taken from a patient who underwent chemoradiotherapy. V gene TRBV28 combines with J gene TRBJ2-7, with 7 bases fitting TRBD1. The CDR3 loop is CASSPGQTYEQYF. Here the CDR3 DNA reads TGTGCCAGCAGCCCGGGACAGACCTACGAGCAGTACTTC.